This T cell receptor beta chain is from a study of CD8 T cells in ankylosing spondylitis. Overall study results and limits: Within ankylosing spondylitis blood, a TCR beta motif made up of fewer than ten highly homologous variants appeared to be characteristic. Reactive arthritis synovial fluid and blood were previously reported to contain some motif variants.

In TCRdb, the 5' RACE reads were re-called with MiXCR into one record per CDR3 protein. The table records about 450,000 distinct CDR3 sequences, more than 25% of them present only once. This clonotype showed up just a few times. Its specificity is not known. This sequence originates from a male donor with ankylosing spondylitis. Sequencing used blood, either unsorted or a sorted T cell fraction (not recorded which).

CDR3 bases: TGTGCCAGCTCACTAGGGGGAGGGCCCAATACGATTACCCAGCATTTT. It translates to CASSLGGGPNTITQHF. The chain links TRBV18 to TRBJ1-5; possibly TRBD1 for D (6 bases). V was pared by 4 bases and J by 11 bases, with 24 bases between. Germline V gene lookup returns CDR1 KGHSH and CDR2 LQKENI. The CDR3 length is 16 residues.